A selection of T cell receptor beta chains follows, all from one sample in a study of blood T cell repertoires in COVID-19. TCRdb keeps only in-frame clones here, not all; method: immunoSEQ multiplex PCR. Among 40,000 to 55,000 clones listed, about 90% were seen once. Input material: peripheral blood. The receptors were gathered from a man between 65 and 79 years old with active COVID-19. Both conserved end residues are part of each CDR3. A D gene is named only where the DNA matches it firmly. Part of the rows lack a size; the others show once, few, many or a class for expanded clones.

CDR3: CASSLSTGATDTQYF
DNA: TGCGCCAGCAGCTTGTCGACAGGCGCGACAGATACGCAGTATTTT
J: TRBJ2-3
D: -
size: -
V: TRBV5-1

CDR3: CASEFTQGQPQHF
DNA: TGTGCCAGCGAATTCACCCAGGGGCAGCCCCAGCATTTT
J: TRBJ1-5
D: -
size: -
V: TRBV28

CDR3: CASNAGISNEQFF
DNA: TGCGCCAGCAACGCGGGGATCTCCAATGAGCAGTTCTTC
J: TRBJ2-1
D: -
size: -
V: TRBV10-1

CDR3: CAIRGGGEETQYF
DNA: TGTGCCATCAGGGGCGGGGGGGAAGAGACCCAGTACTTC
J: TRBJ2-5
D: TRBD2
size: -
V: TRBV10-3

CDR3: CASSFPSGGGGTGELFF
DNA: TGTGCCAGCAGTTTCCCCAGTGGCGGGGGTGGCACCGGGGAGCTGTTTTTT
J: TRBJ2-2
D: TRBD2
size: -
V: TRBV25-1

CDR3: CASSLAGTNTGELFF
DNA: TGTGCCAGCAGCTTGGCCGGGACGAACACCGGGGAGCTGTTTTTT
J: TRBJ2-2
D: -
size: few
V: TRBV5-4

CDR3: CASSLPSGGGETQYF
DNA: TGTGCCAGCAGTTTACCGTCAGGGGGCGGGGAGACCCAGTACTTC
J: TRBJ2-5
D: TRBD1
size: -
V: TRBV28

CDR3: CASRKTGQTGGTIYF
DNA: TGTGCCAGCAGAAAAACGGGTCAAACAGGGGGGACCATATATTTT
J: TRBJ1-3
D: TRBD1
size: -
V: TRBV7-9

CDR3: CSVVTGGGPITGELFF
DNA: TGCAGCGTTGTTACGGGCGGGGGGCCGATCACCGGGGAGCTGTTTTTT
J: TRBJ2-2
D: TRBD2
size: once
V: TRBV29-1

CDR3: CASSWGQGRTGELFF
DNA: TGCGCCAGCAGCTGGGGACAGGGGAGAACCGGGGAGCTGTTTTTT
J: TRBJ2-2
D: TRBD1
size: -
V: TRBV5-1

CDR3: CAWRQVYNEQFF
DNA: TGTGCCTGGAGACAGGTGTACAATGAGCAGTTCTTC
J: TRBJ2-1
D: -
size: -
V: TRBV30

CDR3: CASRPPGQGDNQPQHF
DNA: TGTGCCAGCAGGCCCCCCGGACAGGGTGACAATCAGCCCCAGCATTTT
J: TRBJ1-5
D: TRBD1
size: -
V: TRBV28

CDR3: CASSQGLTGNNSPLHF
DNA: TGTGCCAGCAGCCAAGGCCTGACAGGGAATAATTCACCCCTCCACTTT
J: TRBJ1-6
D: TRBD1
size: once
V: TRBV3-1/TRBV3-2

CDR3: CASSQLGGAKGYGYTF
DNA: TGTGCCAGCAGTCAACTCGGAGGGGCGAAGGGCTATGGCTACACCTTC
J: TRBJ1-2
D: -
size: -
V: TRBV6-2/TRBV6-3

CDR3: CASSQDTDYSSTDTQYF
DNA: TGTGCCAGCAGCCAAGACACCGACTACTCTAGCACAGATACGCAGTATTTT
J: TRBJ2-3
D: -
size: -
V: TRBV4-2

CDR3: CASSLAGQGGSPLHF
DNA: TGTGCCAGCAGCCTCGCGGGACAGGGAGGTTCACCCCTCCACTTT
J: TRBJ1-6
D: TRBD1
size: -
V: TRBV7-9

CDR3: CASSIRRSYPQTNTEAFF
DNA: TGTGCCAGTAGTATACGACGGAGTTATCCCCAAACGAACACTGAAGCTTTCTTT
J: TRBJ1-1
D: -
size: -
V: TRBV19

CDR3: CASSLDGLVYGYTF
DNA: TGTGCCAGCAGCTTGGACGGACTCGTCTATGGCTACACCTTC
J: TRBJ1-2
D: -
size: -
V: TRBV11-2

CDR3: CASTEPRTVRETQYF
DNA: TGTGCCAGCACCGAACCACGGACAGTCCGAGAGACCCAGTACTTC
J: TRBJ2-5
D: -
size: -
V: TRBV2

CDR3: CACRSSYNSPLHF
DNA: TGTGCCTGCCGGAGCTCCTATAATTCACCCCTCCACTTT
J: TRBJ1-6
D: -
size: once
V: TRBV6-5

CDR3: CTSSQDNMRGETQYF
DNA: TGCACCAGCAGCCAAGATAATATGCGGGGAGAGACCCAGTACTTC
J: TRBJ2-5
D: -
size: -
V: TRBV1

CDR3: CASSFTGSYEQYF
DNA: TGTGCCAGCAGCTTCACAGGGTCCTACGAGCAGTACTTC
J: TRBJ2-7
D: -
size: -
V: TRBV11-1

CDR3: CASSLGQGIYGYTF
DNA: TGCGCCAGCAGCTTGGGACAGGGAATCTATGGCTACACCTTC
J: TRBJ1-2
D: TRBD1
size: -
V: TRBV5-1

CDR3: CASSNHRTGEQFF
DNA: TGCGCCAGCAGCAATCATAGAACCGGTGAGCAGTTCTTC
J: TRBJ2-1
D: -
size: -
V: TRBV5-1

CDR3: CASRHGLAEYNEQFF
DNA: TGTGCCAGCAGACACGGACTAGCGGAATACAATGAGCAGTTCTTC
J: TRBJ2-1
D: TRBD2
size: -
V: TRBV4-2

CDR3: CASGWVSGQGSNQPQHF
DNA: TGTGCTAGTGGTTGGGTCTCAGGGCAGGGTAGCAATCAGCCCCAGCATTTT
J: TRBJ1-5
D: -
size: few
V: TRBV12-5

CDR3: CASSTRQQGGLTEAFF
DNA: TGTGCCAGCAGTACACGCCAACAGGGGGGGCTCACTGAAGCTTTCTTT
J: TRBJ1-1
D: TRBD1
size: -
V: TRBV27

CDR3: CATRLAGNTGELFF
DNA: TGTGCCACCAGACTAGCGGGAAACACCGGGGAGCTGTTTTTT
J: TRBJ2-2
D: TRBD2
size: once
V: TRBV24-1

CDR3: CASSLGTGFNTGELFF
DNA: TGTGCCAGCAGCTTAGGAACAGGGTTCAACACCGGGGAGCTGTTTTTT
J: TRBJ2-2
D: -
size: once
V: TRBV11-3